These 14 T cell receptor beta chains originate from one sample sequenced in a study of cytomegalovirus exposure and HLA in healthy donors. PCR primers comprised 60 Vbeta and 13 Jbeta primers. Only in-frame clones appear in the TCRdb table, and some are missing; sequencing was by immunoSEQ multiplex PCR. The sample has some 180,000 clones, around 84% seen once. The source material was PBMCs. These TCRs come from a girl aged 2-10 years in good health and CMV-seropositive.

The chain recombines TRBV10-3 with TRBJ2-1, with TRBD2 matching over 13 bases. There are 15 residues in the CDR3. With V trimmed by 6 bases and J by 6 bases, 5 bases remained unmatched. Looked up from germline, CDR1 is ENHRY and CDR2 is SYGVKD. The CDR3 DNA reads TGTGCCATCAGGGGGACTAGCGGGGCGGGCAATGAGCAGTTCTTC. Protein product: CAIRGTSGAGNEQFF.

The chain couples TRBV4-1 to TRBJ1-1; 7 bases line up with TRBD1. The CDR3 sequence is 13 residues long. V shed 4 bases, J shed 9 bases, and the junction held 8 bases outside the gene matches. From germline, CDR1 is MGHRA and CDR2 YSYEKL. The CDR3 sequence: CASSPTGIRKAFF. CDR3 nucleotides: TGCGCCAGCAGCCCGACAGGGATCAGGAAAGCTTTCTTT.

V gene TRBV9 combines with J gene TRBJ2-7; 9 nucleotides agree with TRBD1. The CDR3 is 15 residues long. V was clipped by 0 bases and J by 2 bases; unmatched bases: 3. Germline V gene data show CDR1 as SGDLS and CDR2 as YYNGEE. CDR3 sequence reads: CASSVGGQGPYEQYF. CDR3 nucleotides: TGTGCCAGCAGCGTAGGGGGACAGGGCCCCTACGAGCAGTACTTC.

The CDR3 DNA reads TGCGCCAGCAGTGATGGGGGCCAGGAGACCCAGTACTTC. Its protein is CASSDGGQETQYF. The chain recombines TRBV10-2 with TRBJ2-5, with D possibly TRBD1 on 6 matching bases. The CDR3 has 13 amino acids. CDR1 and CDR2 (germline): WSHSY, SAAADI. V was pared by 3 bases and J by 5 bases, with 10 bases between.

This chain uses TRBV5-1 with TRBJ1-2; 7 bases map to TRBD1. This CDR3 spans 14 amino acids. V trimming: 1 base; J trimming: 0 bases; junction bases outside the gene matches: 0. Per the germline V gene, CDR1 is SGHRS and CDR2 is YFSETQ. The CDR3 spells CASSLTGANYGYTF. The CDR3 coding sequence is TGCGCCAGCAGCTTGACAGGGGCTAACTATGGCTACACCTTC.

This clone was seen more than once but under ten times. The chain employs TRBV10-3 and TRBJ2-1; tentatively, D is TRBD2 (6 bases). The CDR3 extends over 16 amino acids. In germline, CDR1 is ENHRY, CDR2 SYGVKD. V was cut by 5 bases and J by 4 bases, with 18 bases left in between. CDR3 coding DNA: TGTGCCATCAGTTATGGCGCGGGATATGAATACAATGAGCAGTTCTTC. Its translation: CAISYGAGYEYNEQFF.

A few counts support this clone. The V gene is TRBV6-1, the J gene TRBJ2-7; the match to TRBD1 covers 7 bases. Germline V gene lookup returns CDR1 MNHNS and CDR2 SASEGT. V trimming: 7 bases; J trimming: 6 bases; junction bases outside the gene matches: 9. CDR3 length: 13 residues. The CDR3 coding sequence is TGTGCCAGCAAAAGGGACAGCCAGAGCGAGCAGTACTTC. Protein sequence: CASKRDSQSEQYF.

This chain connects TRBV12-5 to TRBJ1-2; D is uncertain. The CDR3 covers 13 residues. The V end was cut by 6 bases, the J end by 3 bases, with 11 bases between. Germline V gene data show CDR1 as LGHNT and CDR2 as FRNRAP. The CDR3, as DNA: TGTGCTAGTGGAACATGGGCATACTATGGCTACACCTTC. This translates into CASGTWAYYGYTF. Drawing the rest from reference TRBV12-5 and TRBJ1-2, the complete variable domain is DARVTQTPRHKVTEMGQEVTMRCQPILGHNTVFWYRQTMMQGLELLAYFRNRAPLDDSGMPKDRFSAEMPDATLATLKIQPSEPRDSAVYFCASGTWAYYGYTFGSGTRLTVV.

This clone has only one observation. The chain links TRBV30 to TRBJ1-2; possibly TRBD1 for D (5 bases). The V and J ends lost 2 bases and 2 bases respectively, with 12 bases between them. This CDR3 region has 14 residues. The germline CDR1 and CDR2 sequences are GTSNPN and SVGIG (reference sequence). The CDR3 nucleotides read TGTGCCTGGAGTCTAGGGCAGGGAAACTATGGCTACACCTTC. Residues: CAWSLGQGNYGYTF.

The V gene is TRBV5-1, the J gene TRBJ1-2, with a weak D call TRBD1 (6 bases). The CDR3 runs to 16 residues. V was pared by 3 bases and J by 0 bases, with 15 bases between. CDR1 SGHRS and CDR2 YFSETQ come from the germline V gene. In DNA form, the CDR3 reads TGCGCCAGCAGCTCGGACCCGGGACACCCTAACTATGGCTACACCTTC. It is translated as CASSSDPGHPNYGYTF.

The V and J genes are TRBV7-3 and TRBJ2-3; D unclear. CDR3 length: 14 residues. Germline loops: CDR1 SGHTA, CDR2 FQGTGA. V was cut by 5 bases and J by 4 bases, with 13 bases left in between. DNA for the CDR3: TGTGCCAGCAGCCTTCGGTCCATGGCAGATACGCAGTATTTT. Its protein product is CASSLRSMADTQYF.

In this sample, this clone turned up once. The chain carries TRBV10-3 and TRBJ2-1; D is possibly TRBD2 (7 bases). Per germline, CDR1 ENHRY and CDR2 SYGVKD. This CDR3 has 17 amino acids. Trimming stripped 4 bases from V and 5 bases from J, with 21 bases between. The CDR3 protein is CAISVRGAATDHNEQFF. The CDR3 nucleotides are TGTGCCATCAGTGTTCGGGGGGCGGCTACGGATCACAATGAGCAGTTCTTC.

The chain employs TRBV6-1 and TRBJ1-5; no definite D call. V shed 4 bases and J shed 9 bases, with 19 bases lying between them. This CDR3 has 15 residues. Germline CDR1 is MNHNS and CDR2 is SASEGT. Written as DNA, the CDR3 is TGTGCCAGCAGTGTTTTGGAGACTAGGCAATCGCCCCAGCATTTT. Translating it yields CASSVLETRQSPQHF.

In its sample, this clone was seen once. The CDR3 protein is CASSFKRASVYTGELFF. The DNA of the CDR3 is TGTGCCAGCAGCTTTAAGAGGGCTTCGGTGTACACCGGGGAGCTGTTTTTT. The V call is TRBV5-6, the J call TRBJ2-2, with a weak D call TRBD2 (5 bases). CDR1 and CDR2 (germline): SGHDT, YYEEEE. V shed 2 bases and J shed 3 bases, with 17 bases lying between them. This CDR3 comprises 17 residues.